One T cell receptor beta chain is described in this entry. V lost 4 bases and J lost 5; bases outside the gene matches: 9. Germline V gene lookup returns CDR1 SGHRS and CDR2 YFSETQ. The CDR3 sequence is 15 residues long. As handled by the study authors: Reference gene primer amplification yielded estimated nucleated cell counts. The data were produced by immunoSEQ multiplex PCR, yet TCRdb's version contains in-frame clones alone and is incomplete. V and J calls and clone size are as listed in that table; D and trimming were resolved from the DNA. The data contain under 350,000 clones, approximately 92% of them singletons. The entry originates in a study of blood T cell repertoires in COVID-19. Study-level information: Samples came from the United States, Italy and Spain, spanning acute and convalescent COVID-19.

The receptor was isolated from a woman in her thirties with COVID-19, enrolled during active disease. Input material: peripheral blood. The J gene is TRBJ2-5, the V gene TRBV5-1; 9 nucleotides match TRBD2. In DNA, the CDR3 is TGCGCCAGCAGCGATGTTAGCGGGAGTAGGGAGACCCAGTACTTC. It is translated as CASSDVSGSRETQYF.